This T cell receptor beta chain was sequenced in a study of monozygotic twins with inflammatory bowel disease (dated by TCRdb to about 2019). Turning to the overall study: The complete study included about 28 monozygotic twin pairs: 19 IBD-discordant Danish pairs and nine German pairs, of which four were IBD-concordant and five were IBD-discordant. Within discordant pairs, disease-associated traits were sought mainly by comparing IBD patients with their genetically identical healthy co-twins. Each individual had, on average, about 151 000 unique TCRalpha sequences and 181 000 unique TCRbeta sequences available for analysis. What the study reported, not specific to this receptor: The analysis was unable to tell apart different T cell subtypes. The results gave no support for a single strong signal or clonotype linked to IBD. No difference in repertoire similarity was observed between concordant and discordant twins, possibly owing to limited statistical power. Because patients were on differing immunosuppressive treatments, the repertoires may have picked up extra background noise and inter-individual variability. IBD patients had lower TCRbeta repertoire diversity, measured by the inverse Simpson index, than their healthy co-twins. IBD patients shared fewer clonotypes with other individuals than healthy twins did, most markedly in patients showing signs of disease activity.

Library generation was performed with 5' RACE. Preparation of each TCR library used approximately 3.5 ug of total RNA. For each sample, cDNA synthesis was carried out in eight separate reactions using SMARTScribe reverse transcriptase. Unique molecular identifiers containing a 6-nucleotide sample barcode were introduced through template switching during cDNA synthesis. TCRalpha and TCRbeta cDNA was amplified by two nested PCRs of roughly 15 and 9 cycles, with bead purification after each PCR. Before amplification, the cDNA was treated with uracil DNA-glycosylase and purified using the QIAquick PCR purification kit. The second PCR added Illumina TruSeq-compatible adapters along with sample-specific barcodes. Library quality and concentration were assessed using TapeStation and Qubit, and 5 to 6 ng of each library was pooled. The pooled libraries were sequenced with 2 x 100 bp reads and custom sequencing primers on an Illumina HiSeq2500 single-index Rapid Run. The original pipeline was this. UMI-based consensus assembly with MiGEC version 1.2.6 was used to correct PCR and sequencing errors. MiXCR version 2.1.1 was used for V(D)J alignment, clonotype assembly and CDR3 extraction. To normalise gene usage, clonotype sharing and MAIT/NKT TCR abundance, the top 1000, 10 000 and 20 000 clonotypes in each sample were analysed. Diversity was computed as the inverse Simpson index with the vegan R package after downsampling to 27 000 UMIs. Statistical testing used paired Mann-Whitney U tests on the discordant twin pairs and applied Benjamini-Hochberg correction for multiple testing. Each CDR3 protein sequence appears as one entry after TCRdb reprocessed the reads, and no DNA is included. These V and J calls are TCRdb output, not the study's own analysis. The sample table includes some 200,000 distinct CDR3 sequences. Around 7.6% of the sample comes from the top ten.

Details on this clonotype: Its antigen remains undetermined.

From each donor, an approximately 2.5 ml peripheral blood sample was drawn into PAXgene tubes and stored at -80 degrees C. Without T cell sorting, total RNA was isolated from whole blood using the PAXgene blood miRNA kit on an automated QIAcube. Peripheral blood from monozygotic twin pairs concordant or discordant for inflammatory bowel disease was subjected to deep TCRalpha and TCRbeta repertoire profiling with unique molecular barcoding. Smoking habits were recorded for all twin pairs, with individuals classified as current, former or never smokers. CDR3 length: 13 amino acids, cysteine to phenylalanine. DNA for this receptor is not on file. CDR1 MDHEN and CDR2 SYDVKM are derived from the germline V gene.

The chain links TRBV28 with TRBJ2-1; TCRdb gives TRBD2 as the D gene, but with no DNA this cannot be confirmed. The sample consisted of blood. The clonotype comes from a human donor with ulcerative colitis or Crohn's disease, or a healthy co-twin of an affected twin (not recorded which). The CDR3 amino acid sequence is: CASREGPWDEQFF.